The 20 T cell receptor beta chains in this list originate from one sample, sequenced in a study of blood T cell repertoires in COVID-19. The method was immunoSEQ multiplex PCR; TCRdb's version includes in-frame clones alone and lacks a portion of them. The sample lists 200,000 to 250,000 clones, 75% to 95% seen once, with less than 2.5% in the top ten. The specimen sequenced was PBMCs or T cells enriched from blood (not recorded which). The source is a woman under 30 who had recovered from COVID-19.

J is TRBJ2-2 and V is TRBV27; D not certain. V was cut by 7 bases and J by 8 bases, with 5 bases left in between. Germline CDR1 reads MNHEY; CDR2 reads SMNVEV (reference sequence). The CDR3 is 10 amino acids. The CDR3 DNA reads as TGTGCCAGCATTAGAGGGGAGCTGTTTTTT. Translation gives CASIRGELFF.

The rearrangement links TRBV4-2 to TRBJ2-7, with 9 bases aligning to TRBD1. The CDR3 is 14 amino acids. Germline CDR1 LGHNA, CDR2 YNFKEQ. J gave up 4 bases and V 4 bases, and 5 bases lay outside the gene matches. Written as DNA, the CDR3 is TGTGCCAGCAGCCCCGGGACAGGGTCGTACGAGCAGTACTTC. Amino acid sequence: CASSPGTGSYEQYF.

J is TRBJ1-2 and V is TRBV24-1; 7 positions match TRBD1. The CDR3 consists of 17 residues. Germline CDR1 and CDR2: KGHDR and SFDVKD. Germline trimming cut 2 bases from V and 8 bases from J; bases unmatched to any gene: 16. As DNA, the CDR3 is TGTGCCACCAGTGATTCGACACTATCCGACAGGGTGGGCGGCTACACCTTC. Its protein is CATSDSTLSDRVGGYTF.

V and J are TRBV28 and TRBJ1-3, with D possibly TRBD1 on 6 matching bases. Trimming pared 6 bases from V and 1 base from J, leaving 10 bases between. The CDR3 runs 14 residues. Germline V gene data show CDR1 as MDHEN and CDR2 as SYDVKM. The CDR3 DNA reads TGTGCCAGCAGCCCGGGACAATCTGGAAACACCATATATTTT. It yields the protein CASSPGQSGNTIYF.

The V call is TRBV28, the J call TRBJ2-3, with 10 bases that match TRBD1. CDR3 size: 15 residues. V lost 6 bases, J lost 4 bases, and 7 bases stayed unmatched. The germline gives CDR1 MDHEN, CDR2 SYDVKM. CDR3 sequence: CASSHPGQGSDTQYF. CDR3 DNA sequence: TGTGCCAGCAGCCATCCGGGACAGGGGTCAGATACGCAGTATTTT.

This chain links TRBV24-1 with TRBJ2-1, with 8 positions matching TRBD2. Germline V gene data show CDR1 as KGHDR and CDR2 as SFDVKD. CDR3 size: 17 residues. V trimming: 5 bases; J trimming: 6 bases; junction bases outside the gene matches: 14. CDR3 sequence reads: CATSGPMGGGSGNEQFF. CDR3 DNA: TGTGCCACCAGTGGCCCTATGGGCGGGGGGTCTGGCAATGAGCAGTTCTTC.

The rearrangement joins TRBV5-4 to TRBJ1-1, with D possibly matching TRBD1 (6 bases). Deletions cut 3 bases from V and 2 bases from J, with 14 bases between. Germline V CDR1 and CDR2: SGHNT, YYREEE (reference sequence). The CDR3 runs 15 residues. The CDR3 protein is CASSSQKQGNTEAFF. The CDR3 DNA reads as TGTGCCAGCAGCTCGCAGAAACAGGGCAACACTGAAGCTTTCTTT. Complete variable domain (other parts from reference TRBV5-4 and TRBJ1-1): ETGVTQSPTHLIKTRGQQVTLRCSSQSGHNTVSWYQQALGQGPQFIFQYYREEENGRGNFPPRFSGLQFPNYSSELNVNALELDDSALYLCASSSQKQGNTEAFFGQGTRLTVV.

This rearrangement joins TRBV18 to TRBJ1-1; TRBD1 is a possible D gene (6 bases). V shed 3 bases and J shed 0 bases, with 14 bases lying between them. Germline loops: CDR1 KGHSH, CDR2 LQKENI. This CDR3 comprises 16 residues. CDR3 nucleotides: TGTGCCAGCTCACCCACAGGGACCTACATGAACACTGAAGCTTTCTTT. It encodes CASSPTGTYMNTEAFF. Together with reference TRBV18 and TRBJ1-1, the CDR3 gives the full variable domain: NAGVMQNPRHLVRRRGQEARLRCSPMKGHSHVYWYRQLPEEGLKFMVYLQKENIIDESGMPKERFSAEFPKEGPSILRIQQVVRGDSAAYFCASSPTGTYMNTEAFFGQGTRLTVV.

The chain carries TRBV4-2 and TRBJ1-2; the D gene is possibly TRBD1 (5 bases). The CDR3 length is 15 residues. With 0 bases removed from V and 4 bases from J, the gap between germline ends came to 12 bases. CDR1 and CDR2 from the germline V gene are LGHNA and YNFKEQ. Here the CDR3 DNA reads TGTGCCAGCAGCCAAGAAGCCAGGGATGCCTATGGCTACACCTTC. It translates to CASSQEARDAYGYTF.

This clone showed up just once. This chain links TRBV5-4 with TRBJ2-1, with 7 bases matching TRBD2. The CDR3 loop spans 16 amino acids. V lost 0 bases and J lost 4; bases outside the gene matches: 7. CDR1 is SGHNT and CDR2 is YYREEE in the germline V gene (reference sequence). The CDR3 protein is CASSLVGRGTYNEQFF. DNA for the CDR3: TGTGCCAGCAGCTTGGTTGGGAGGGGAACTTACAATGAGCAGTTCTTC. The full variable domain, in which reference TRBV5-4 and TRBJ2-1 provide the parts outside the CDR3, is ETGVTQSPTHLIKTRGQQVTLRCSSQSGHNTVSWYQQALGQGPQFIFQYYREEENGRGNFPPRFSGLQFPNYSSELNVNALELDDSALYLCASSLVGRGTYNEQFFGPGTRLTVL.

The chain recombines TRBV11-2 with TRBJ1-3; 8 bases are shared with TRBD1. CDR1 is SGHAT, CDR2 FQNNGV, per germline. This CDR3 is 15 amino acids long. V lost 5 bases and J lost 2; bases outside the gene matches: 5. The CDR3 loop reads CASSTQGAAGNTIYF. In DNA form, the CDR3 reads TGTGCCAGCAGCACTCAGGGGGCTGCTGGAAACACCATATATTTT.

J is TRBJ1-4 and V is TRBV7-2; 7 positions agree with TRBD1. The J segment lost 10 bases and the V segment lost 0 bases, leaving 14 bases of the junction unmatched. The CDR3 consists of 17 residues. The germline CDR1 and CDR2 sequences are SGHTA and FQGNSA. Written as DNA, the CDR3 is TGTGCCAGCAGCTTAGCGGGGCTGGGCAGGGGGTCGGGAAAACTGTTTTTT. Its translation is CASSLAGLGRGSGKLFF.

The chain is built from TRBV18 and TRBJ2-3; the match to TRBD2 covers 8 bases. V lost 2 bases to trimming and J lost 1 base; unmatched junction nucleotides: 2. Germline V gene lookup returns CDR1 KGHSH and CDR2 LQKENI. This CDR3 spans 15 amino acids. This CDR3 reads CASSPVSGGTDTQYF. In DNA, the CDR3 is TGTGCCAGCTCACCAGTTAGCGGGGGCACAGATACGCAGTATTTT.

This chain uses TRBV4-1 with TRBJ1-2; D is ambiguous. Germline V lookup: CDR1 MGHRA, CDR2 YSYEKL. The CDR3 consists of 15 residues. Trimming stripped 5 bases from V and 0 bases from J, with 13 bases between. The CDR3 DNA sequence: TGCGCCAGCAGCACCACCCGCCGGGCTAACTATGGCTACACCTTC. This sequence encodes CASSTTRRANYGYTF.

This clone was counted a single time. The gene calls are TRBV6-5 and TRBJ1-1; unclear D gene. Germline V gives CDR1 MNHEY, CDR2 SVGAGI. V lost 3 bases, J lost 8 bases, and 13 bases lay in between. This CDR3 region has 13 residues. CDR3 amino acids: CASSYDPLEEAFF. The CDR3 DNA reads TGTGCCAGCAGTTATGATCCCCTTGAGGAAGCTTTCTTT.

About this clone: The sample has other DNA sequences that encode this CDR3 too. The V and J genes are TRBV5-6 and TRBJ1-2; D remains unclear. This CDR3 is built from 12 residues. V gave up 1 base and J gave up 5 bases, with 6 bases separating them. The germline V gene encodes CDR1 SGHDT and CDR2 YYEEEE. CDR3 protein: CASSLRGYGYTF. The CDR3 nucleotides are TGTGCCAGCAGCTTGCGGGGTTATGGCTACACCTTC.

The rearrangement links TRBV19 to TRBJ2-7; the match to TRBD1 covers 8 bases. The CDR3 loop spans 13 amino acids. CDR1 and CDR2 from the germline V gene are LNHDA and SQIVND (reference sequence). The J segment lost 0 bases and the V segment lost 7 bases, leaving 2 bases of the junction unmatched. CDR3 coding DNA: TGTGCCAGTACCGGACAGGGCTCCTACGAGCAGTACTTC. Translated, it gives CASTGQGSYEQYF.

The chain couples TRBV7-9 to TRBJ1-6; the D gene is possibly TRBD1 (5 bases). CDR3 length equals 15 residues. Trimming cost V 4 bases and J 4 bases, with 11 bases left between them. In germline, CDR1 is SEHNR, CDR2 FQNEAQ (reference sequence). This CDR3 is CASSSSQGYNSPLHF. Written as DNA, the CDR3 is TGTGCCAGCAGCTCCTCCCAGGGTTATAATTCACCCCTCCACTTT.

The sample holds one count of this clone. The chain carries TRBV9 and TRBJ1-2; D call uncertain. V shed 4 bases and J shed 3 bases, with 10 bases lying between them. The CDR3 spans 13 residues. CDR1 SGDLS and CDR2 YYNGEE come from the germline V gene. In DNA form, the CDR3 reads TGTGCCAGCAGCCTAGGAGGCGACTATGGCTACACCTTC. As protein: CASSLGGDYGYTF. Using reference TRBV9 and TRBJ1-2 for the parts outside the CDR3, the full variable domain is DSGVTQTPKHLITATGQRVTLRCSPRSGDLSVYWYQQSLDQGLQFLIQYYNGEERAKGNILERFSAQQFPDLHSELNLSSLELGDSALYFCASSLGGDYGYTFGSGTRLTVV.

DNA of the CDR3: TGTGCCAGCTCACCCACTCTTCAGGGGGGTGATGGCAAGTTCTTC. Amino acid sequence: CASSPTLQGGDGKFF. The chain links TRBV18 to TRBJ2-1, with a tentative D call TRBD1 (7 bases). The CDR3 covers 15 residues. V was clipped by 3 bases and J by 14 bases, with 23 bases between them. The germline V gene has CDR1 KGHSH and CDR2 LQKENI.